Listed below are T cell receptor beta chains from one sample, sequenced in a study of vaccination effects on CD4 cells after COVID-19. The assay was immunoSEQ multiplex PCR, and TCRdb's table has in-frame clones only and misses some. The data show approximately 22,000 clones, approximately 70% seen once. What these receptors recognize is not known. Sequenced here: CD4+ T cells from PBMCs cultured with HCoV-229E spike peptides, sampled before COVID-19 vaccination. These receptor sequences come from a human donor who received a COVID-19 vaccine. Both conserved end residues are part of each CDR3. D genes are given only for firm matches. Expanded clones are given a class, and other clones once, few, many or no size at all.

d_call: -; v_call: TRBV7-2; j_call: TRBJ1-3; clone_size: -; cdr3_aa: CASSLVRASAIYF; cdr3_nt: TGTGCCAGCAGCTTAGTAAGGGCAAGCGCCATATATTTT
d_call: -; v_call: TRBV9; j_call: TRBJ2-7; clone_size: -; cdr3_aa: CASSVDVGAGSYEQYF; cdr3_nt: TGTGCCAGCAGCGTAGACGTGGGGGCGGGCTCCTACGAGCAGTACTTC
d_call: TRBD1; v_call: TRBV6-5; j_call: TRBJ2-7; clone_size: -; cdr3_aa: CASSSTGGLDEQYF; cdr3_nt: TGTGCCAGCAGTTCGACAGGGGGCTTGGACGAGCAGTACTTC
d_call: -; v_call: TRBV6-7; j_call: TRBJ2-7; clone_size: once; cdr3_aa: CASSYGGSYEQYF; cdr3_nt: TGTGCCAGCAGTTACGGGGGGAGTTACGAGCAGTACTTC
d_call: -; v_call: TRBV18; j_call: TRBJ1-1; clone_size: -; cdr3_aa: CASSPTGGDHPEAFF; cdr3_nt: TGTGCCAGCTCACCCACCGGGGGGGATCACCCTGAAGCTTTCTTT
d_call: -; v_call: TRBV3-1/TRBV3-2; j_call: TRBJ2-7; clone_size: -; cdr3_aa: CASSQDPSFGEQYF; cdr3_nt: TGTGCCAGCAGCCAAGACCCTAGCTTCGGCGAGCAGTACTTC
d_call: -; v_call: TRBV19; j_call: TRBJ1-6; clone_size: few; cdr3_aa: CASSTLSGRASPLHF; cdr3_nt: TGTGCCAGTAGTACCCTCTCCGGCAGGGCTTCACCCCTCCACTTT
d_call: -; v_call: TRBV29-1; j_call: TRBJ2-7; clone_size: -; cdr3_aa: CSVEGNGNTGGRHF; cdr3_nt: TGCAGCGTTGAAGGAAACGGAAATACTGGGGGTCGGCACTTC
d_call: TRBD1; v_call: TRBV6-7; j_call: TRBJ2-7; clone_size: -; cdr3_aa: CASSYPPRQGNHEQYF; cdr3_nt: TGTGCCAGCAGTTACCCACCACGACAGGGGAACCACGAGCAGTACTTC
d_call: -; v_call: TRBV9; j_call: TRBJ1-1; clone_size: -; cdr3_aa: CASRIAVTNTEAFF; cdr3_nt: TGTGCCAGCAGGATTGCGGTGACTAACACTGAAGCTTTCTTT
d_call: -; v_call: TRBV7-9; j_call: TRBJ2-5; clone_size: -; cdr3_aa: CASSYLGGEETQYF; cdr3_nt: TGTGCCAGCAGCTACCTTGGAGGAGAGGAGACCCAGTACTTC
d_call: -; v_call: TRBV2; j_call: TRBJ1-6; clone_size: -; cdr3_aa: CASNPRSGDNSPLHF; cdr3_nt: TGTGCCAGCAATCCCCGGTCGGGGGATAATTCACCCCTCCACTTT
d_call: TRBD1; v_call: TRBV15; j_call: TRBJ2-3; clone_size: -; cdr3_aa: CATSSLGTGLTDTQYF; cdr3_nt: TGTGCCACCAGCAGCCTGGGGACAGGGCTGACAGATACGCAGTATTTT
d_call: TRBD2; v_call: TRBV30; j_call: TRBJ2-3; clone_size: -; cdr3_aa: CAWSGGLAFVATQYF; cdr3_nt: TGTGCCTGGAGTGGAGGACTAGCATTTGTAGCTACGCAGTATTTT
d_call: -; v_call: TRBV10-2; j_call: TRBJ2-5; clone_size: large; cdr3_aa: CASSPNQRTGETQYF; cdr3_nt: TGCGCCTCTTCCCCTAATCAGCGAACCGGGGAGACCCAGTACTTC
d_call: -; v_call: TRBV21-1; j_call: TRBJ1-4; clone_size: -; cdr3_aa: CASSKGVRSNEKLFF; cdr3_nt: TGTGCCAGCAGCAAAGGGGTGAGGTCGAATGAAAAACTGTTTTTT
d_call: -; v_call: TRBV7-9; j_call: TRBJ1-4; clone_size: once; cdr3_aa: CASSLAGGGEKLFF; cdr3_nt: TGTGCCAGCAGCTTAGCGGGAGGCGGTGAAAAACTGTTTTTT
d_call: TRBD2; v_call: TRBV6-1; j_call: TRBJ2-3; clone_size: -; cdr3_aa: CASSVWDPGLADTDTQYF; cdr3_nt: TGTGCCAGCAGTGTATGGGATCCCGGACTAGCGGACACAGATACGCAGTATTTT
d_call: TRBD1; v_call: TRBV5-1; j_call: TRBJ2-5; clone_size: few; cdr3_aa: CASSFTGTGAGETQYF; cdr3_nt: TGCGCCAGCAGCTTCACCGGGACAGGGGCTGGGGAGACCCAGTACTTC
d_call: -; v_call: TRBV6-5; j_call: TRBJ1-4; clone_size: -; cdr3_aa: CASSSRTEKLFF; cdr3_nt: TGTGCCAGCAGCTCCAGGACCGAAAAACTGTTTTTT
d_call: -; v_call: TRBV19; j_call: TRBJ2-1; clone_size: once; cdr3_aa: CASSIGQYNEQFF; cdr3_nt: TGTGCCAGTAGTATAGGACAGTACAATGAGCAGTTCTTC
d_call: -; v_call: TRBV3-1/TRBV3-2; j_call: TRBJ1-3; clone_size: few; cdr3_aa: CASSPQGSGNTIYF; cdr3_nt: TGTGCCAGCAGCCCACAGGGTTCCGGAAACACCATATATTTT
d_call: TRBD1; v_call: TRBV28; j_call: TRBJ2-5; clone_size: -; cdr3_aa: CASTLVGTEQETQYF; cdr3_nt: TGTGCCAGCACGTTGGTAGGGACAGAACAAGAGACCCAGTACTTC
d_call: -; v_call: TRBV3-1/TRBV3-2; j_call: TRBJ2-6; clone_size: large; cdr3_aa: CASHIGSGANVLTF; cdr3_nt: TGTGCCAGCCATATTGGCTCTGGGGCCAACGTCCTGACTTTC
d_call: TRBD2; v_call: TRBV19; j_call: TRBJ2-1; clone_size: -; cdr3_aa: CASSPQGGKINEQFF; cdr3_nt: TGTGCCAGTAGTCCCCAGGGAGGGAAAATCAATGAGCAGTTCTTC
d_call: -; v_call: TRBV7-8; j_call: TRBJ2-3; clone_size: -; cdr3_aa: CASSGRSDTQYF; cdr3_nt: TGTGCCAGCAGCGGGCGGTCAGATACGCAGTATTTT
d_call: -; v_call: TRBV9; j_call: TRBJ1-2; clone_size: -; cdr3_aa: CASSVELGRTVSNYGYTF; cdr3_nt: TGTGCCAGCAGCGTAGAACTCGGAAGGACAGTGAGTAACTATGGCTACACCTTC
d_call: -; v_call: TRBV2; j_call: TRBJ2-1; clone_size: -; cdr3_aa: CASSGRNEQFF; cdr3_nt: TGTGCCAGCAGTGGGAGGAATGAGCAGTTCTTC
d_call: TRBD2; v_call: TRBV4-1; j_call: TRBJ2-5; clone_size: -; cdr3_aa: CASSLSAGGPGTQYF; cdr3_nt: TGCGCCAGCAGCCTCTCAGCGGGAGGGCCCGGGACCCAGTACTTC
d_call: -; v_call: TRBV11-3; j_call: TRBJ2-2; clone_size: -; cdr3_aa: CASSLFRGQNTGELFF; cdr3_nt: TGTGCCAGCAGCTTATTTCGGGGACAGAACACCGGGGAGCTGTTTTTT
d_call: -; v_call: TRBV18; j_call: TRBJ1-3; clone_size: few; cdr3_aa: CASSPSVFLGFFGNTIYF; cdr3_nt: TGTGCCAGCTCACCGTCAGTGTTCCTCGGGTTCTTCGGAAACACCATATATTTT
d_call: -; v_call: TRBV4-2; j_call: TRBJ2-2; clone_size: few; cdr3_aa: CASSQDYGGSGELFF; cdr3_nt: TGTGCCAGCAGCCAAGATTACGGGGGCAGCGGGGAGCTGTTTTTT
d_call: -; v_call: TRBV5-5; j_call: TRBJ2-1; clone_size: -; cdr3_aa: CASGAGVKTYSYNEQFF; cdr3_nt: TGTGCCAGCGGGGCAGGGGTCAAAACGTACTCCTACAATGAGCAGTTCTTC
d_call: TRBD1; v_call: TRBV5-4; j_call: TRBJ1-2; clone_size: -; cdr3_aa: CASRSFGPGTETYGYTF; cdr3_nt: TGTGCCAGCAGATCCTTCGGCCCCGGGACAGAGACTTATGGCTACACCTTC
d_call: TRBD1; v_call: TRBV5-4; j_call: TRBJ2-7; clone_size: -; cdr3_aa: CASSWDSNEQYF; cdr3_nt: TGTGCCAGCAGCTGGGACAGCAACGAGCAGTACTTC
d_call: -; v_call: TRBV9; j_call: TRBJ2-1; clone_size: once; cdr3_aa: CASSVGVGGFYEQFF; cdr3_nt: TGTGCCAGCAGCGTAGGGGTAGGCGGCTTTTATGAGCAGTTCTTC
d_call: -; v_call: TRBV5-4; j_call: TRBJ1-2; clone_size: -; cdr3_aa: CASSSGDTTYGYTF; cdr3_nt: TGTGCCAGCAGCTCGGGGGACACAACCTATGGCTACACCTTC